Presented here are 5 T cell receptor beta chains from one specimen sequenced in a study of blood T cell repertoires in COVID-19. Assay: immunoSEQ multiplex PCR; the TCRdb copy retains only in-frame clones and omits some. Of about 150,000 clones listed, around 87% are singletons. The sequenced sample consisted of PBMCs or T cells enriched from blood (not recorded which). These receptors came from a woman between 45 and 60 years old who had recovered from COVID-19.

The CDR3, as DNA: TGCGCCAGCAGCTTACAGGGGGCGAACACCGGGGAGCTGTTTTTT. It translates to CASSLQGANTGELFF. The J gene is TRBJ2-2, the V gene TRBV5-1; 8 nucleotides match TRBD1. Germline V gene lookup returns CDR1 SGHRS and CDR2 YFSETQ. J lost 0 bases, V lost 2 bases, and 0 bases had no gene match. CDR3 size: 15 residues.

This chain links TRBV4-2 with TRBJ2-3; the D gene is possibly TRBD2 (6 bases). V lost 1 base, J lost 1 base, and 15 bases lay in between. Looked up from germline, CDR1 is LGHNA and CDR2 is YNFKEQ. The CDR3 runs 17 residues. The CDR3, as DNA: TGTGCCAGCAGCCAAGGAGGACGGGGGATGGGCACAGATACGCAGTATTTT. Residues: CASSQGGRGMGTDTQYF.

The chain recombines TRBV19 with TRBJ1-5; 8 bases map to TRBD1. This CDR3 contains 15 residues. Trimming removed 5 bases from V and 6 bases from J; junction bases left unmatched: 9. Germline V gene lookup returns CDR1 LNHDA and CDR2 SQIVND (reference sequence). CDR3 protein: CASSLLGQGGQPQHF. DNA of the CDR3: TGTGCCAGTAGTTTACTCGGACAGGGAGGTCAGCCCCAGCATTTT.

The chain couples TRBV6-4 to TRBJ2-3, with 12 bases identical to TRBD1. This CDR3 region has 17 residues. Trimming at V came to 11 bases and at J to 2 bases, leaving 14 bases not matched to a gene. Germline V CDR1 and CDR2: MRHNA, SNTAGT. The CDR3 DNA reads TGTGCCGGTACTCCCGGGACAGGGGGCGACTCCACAGATACGCAGTATTTT. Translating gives CAGTPGTGGDSTDTQYF.

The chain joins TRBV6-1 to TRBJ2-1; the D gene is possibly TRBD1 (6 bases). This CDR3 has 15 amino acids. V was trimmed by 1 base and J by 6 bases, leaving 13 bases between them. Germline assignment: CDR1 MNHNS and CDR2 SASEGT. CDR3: CASSEGDTDLNEQFF. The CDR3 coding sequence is TGTGCCAGCAGTGAAGGGGACACGGACCTCAATGAGCAGTTCTTC.